Below, 7 T cell receptor beta chains from the same sample are listed, as sequenced in a study of T cell responses to AZD1222 COVID-19 vaccine. Clones were sequenced by immunoSEQ multiplex PCR, and TCRdb holds only the in-frame ones, with some missing. This table has 130,000 or so clones, over 90% appearing once. This specimen consisted of peripheral blood, obtained on day 0 of AZD1222 vaccination. All receptors come from an adult in good health.

The CDR3, as DNA: TGTGCCAGTAGTATGGGGACAGACTACAATGAGCAGTTCTTC. This sequence encodes CASSMGTDYNEQFF. The chain links TRBV19 to TRBJ2-1, with 7 bases lining up with TRBD1. The CDR3 consists of 14 residues. The germline gives CDR1 LNHDA, CDR2 SQIVND (reference sequence). Germline trimming cut 3 bases from V and 3 bases from J; bases unmatched to any gene: 2.

The genes are TRBV7-6 and TRBJ1-1; D possibly corresponds to TRBD1 (5 bases). The CDR3 has 16 residues. The V and J ends lost 5 bases and 2 bases respectively, with 18 bases between them. Germline V gives CDR1 SGHVS, CDR2 FNYEAQ. CDR3 sequence: CASSRGGGLVNTEAFF. DNA of the CDR3: TGTGCCAGCAGCCGCGGCGGGGGTTTGGTAAACACTGAAGCTTTCTTT.

On this clone itself: Other DNA sequences in the same sample also yield this CDR3. V usage is TRBV20-1 and J usage is TRBJ2-2; the D is unclear. The germline gives CDR1 DFQATT, CDR2 SNEGSKA (reference sequence). V was trimmed by 0 bases and J by 7 bases, leaving 3 bases between them. This CDR3 region has 11 residues. CDR3 nucleotide sequence: TGCAGTGCTAGAGATGGCGGGGAGCTGTTTTTT. It codes for CSARDGGELFF.

This sequence joins TRBV9 and TRBJ1-2; D possibly corresponds to TRBD1 (6 bases). The germline V gene encodes CDR1 SGDLS and CDR2 YYNGEE. Trimming shortened V by 0 bases and J by 6 bases, and 18 bases separated the two germline ends. The CDR3 is 16 amino acids. This chain's CDR3 is CASSVDTGYPYDGYTF. DNA of the CDR3: TGTGCCAGCAGCGTAGACACAGGGTATCCCTATGATGGCTACACCTTC.

The rearrangement uses TRBV3-1 (or the pseudogene TRBV3-2) and TRBJ2-3; D gene ambiguous. The germline CDR1 and CDR2 sequences are LGHDT and YNNKEL (reference sequence). V shed 0 bases and J shed 5 bases, with 9 bases lying between them. This CDR3 is 14 amino acids long. CDR3 in DNA: TGTGCCAGCAGCCAAGATGGGGTCCGAGATACGCAGTATTTT. As protein: CASSQDGVRDTQYF.

The rearrangement uses TRBV6-2 or TRBV6-3 and TRBJ2-7, with 9 nucleotides matching TRBD1. Germline V CDR1 and CDR2: MNHEY, SVGEGT. The CDR3 sequence is 14 residues long. With 2 bases clipped from V and 5 bases from J, the junction kept 4 bases outside the gene matches. CDR3 region: CASSYRDRDNEQYF. CDR3 nucleotide sequence: TGTGCCAGCAGTTACCGGGACAGGGACAACGAGCAGTACTTC.

V and J are TRBV4-3 and TRBJ1-3; D not resolved. This CDR3 has 13 amino acids. V lost 6 bases to trimming and J lost 0 bases, with 6 bases between them. Germline values: CDR1 LGHNA, CDR2 YSLEER. CDR3 sequence (DNA): TGCGCCAGCAGTCGTTACTCTGGAAACACCATATATTTT. This codes for CASSRYSGNTIYF.